These 17 T cell receptor beta chains were all obtained from the same sample, sequenced in a study of cytomegalovirus exposure and HLA in healthy donors. 13 Jbeta primers and 60 Vbeta primers were used for the PCR. Sequenced by immunoSEQ multiplex PCR; TCRdb stores in-frame clones only, minus some. Of about 130,000 clones in the sample, around 80% were seen once. Sequencing used PBMCs. These receptor sequences come from a middle-aged woman in good health and CMV-seronegative.

The chain links TRBV10-2 to TRBJ1-1; the match to TRBD1 covers 12 bases. The trim removed 6 bases at V and 11 bases at J, leaving 10 bases unmatched. This CDR3 has 14 amino acids. Germline lookup yields CDR1 WSHSY and CDR2 SAAADI. The CDR3: CASRHTGQGAAAFF. CDR3 nucleotides: TGCGCCAGCAGGCACACGGGACAGGGGGCGGCGGCTTTCTTT.

The chain couples TRBV4-2 to TRBJ2-1; 9 bases are a match to TRBD2. V lost 1 base, J lost 8 bases, and 9 bases stayed unmatched. Germline V gene lookup returns CDR1 LGHNA and CDR2 YNFKEQ. The CDR3 loop spans 16 amino acids. The DNA of the CDR3 is TGTGCCAGCAGCCAAGGGGCTAGCGGGACGTTCGATGAGCAGTTCTTC. Protein product: CASSQGASGTFDEQFF.

The chain employs TRBV7-2 and TRBJ2-7; 7 positions agree with TRBD1. Germline CDR1 reads SGHTA; CDR2 reads FQGNSA. The CDR3 sequence is 15 residues long. V was pared by 4 bases and J by 0 bases, with 6 bases of the junction left unmatched. CDR3 amino acids: CASSSQTGFSYEQYF. CDR3 coding DNA: TGTGCCAGCAGCTCCCAGACAGGGTTCTCCTACGAGCAGTACTTC.

The chain recombines TRBV7-9 with TRBJ1-1, with unresolved D. V lost 10 bases and J 3 bases, leaving 15 bases between the germline ends. Germline CDR1 is SEHNR and CDR2 is FQNEAQ (reference sequence). CDR3 length: 13 amino acids. As DNA, the CDR3 is TGTGCCATACTCTGTGGCGGGGACACTGAAGCTTTCTTT. It codes for CAILCGGDTEAFF. Using reference TRBV7-9 and TRBJ1-1 for the parts outside the CDR3, the full variable domain is DTGVSQNPRHKITKRGQNVTFRCDPISEHNRLYWYRQTLGQGPEFLTYFQNEAQLEKSRLLSDRFSAERPKGSFSTLEIQRTEQGDSAMYLCAILCGGDTEAFFGQGTRLTVV.

The V and J genes are TRBV5-1 and TRBJ2-2; TRBD2 is a possible D gene (5 bases). The CDR3 loop spans 15 amino acids. Trimming removed 4 bases at V and 2 bases at J, with 12 bases between. The germline V gene has CDR1 SGHRS and CDR2 YFSETQ. CDR3 sequence reads: CASSRTGYNTGELFF. In nucleotides, the CDR3 is TGCGCCAGCAGCCGGACGGGATATAACACCGGGGAGCTGTTTTTT. Based on the CDR3 plus reference TRBV5-1 and TRBJ2-2, the full variable domain is KAGVTQTPRYLIKTRGQQVTLSCSPISGHRSVSWYQQTPGQGLQFLFEYFSETQRNKGNFPGRFSGRQFSNSRSEMNVSTLELGDSALYLCASSRTGYNTGELFFGEGSRLTVL.

The genes are TRBV7-9 and TRBJ2-4; 9 bases fit TRBD2. Per the germline V gene, CDR1 is SEHNR and CDR2 is FQNEAQ (reference sequence). Trimming cost V 6 bases and J 0 bases; bases outside gene matches: 6. CDR3 length: 16 residues. The CDR3: CASSPSGVVAKNIQYF. In DNA, the CDR3 is TGTGCCAGCAGTCCTAGCGGGGTGGTAGCCAAAAACATTCAGTACTTC.

J is TRBJ2-4 and V is TRBV5-4; possible D gene TRBD2, 5 bases. CDR3 size: 14 residues. Germline V gene sequence: CDR1 SGHNT, CDR2 YYREEE (reference sequence). Trimming removed 6 bases from V and 9 bases from J, with 19 bases in between. In DNA, the CDR3 is TGTGCCAGCAATGCTGAGGGCCGAGGCGGCATTCAGTACTTC. This encodes CASNAEGRGGIQYF.

The J gene is TRBJ2-7, the V gene TRBV9, with 13 bases aligning to TRBD2. Germline CDR1 and CDR2: SGDLS and YYNGEE. V lost 5 bases, J lost 0 bases, and 2 bases stayed unmatched. There are 15 residues in the CDR3. The DNA for the CDR3 is TGTGCCAGCAGTAGGACTAGCGGGAGCTCCTACGAGCAGTACTTC. Translation gives CASSRTSGSSYEQYF. Full variable domain (missing parts from reference TRBV9 and TRBJ2-7): DSGVTQTPKHLITATGQRVTLRCSPRSGDLSVYWYQQSLDQGLQFLIQYYNGEERAKGNILERFSAQQFPDLHSELNLSSLELGDSALYFCASSRTSGSSYEQYFGPGTRLTVT.

J is TRBJ2-7 and V is TRBV5-6, with 7 bases identical to TRBD1. CDR3 size: 13 residues. Losses at the gene ends were 5 bases for V and 2 bases for J; bases not matched to a gene: 4. The V gene's germline CDR1 is SGHDT and CDR2 YYEEEE. CDR3 coding DNA: TGTGCCAGCAGGACAGGGTCCACCTACGAGCAGTACTTC. Translating it yields CASRTGSTYEQYF.

V is TRBV6-6 and J is TRBJ2-7; 11 bases are a match to TRBD1. The CDR3 length is 14 residues. The J segment lost 3 bases and the V segment lost 5 bases, leaving 3 bases of the junction unmatched. The germline gives CDR1 MNHNY, CDR2 SVGAGI (reference sequence). The CDR3 is CASSRGQGGYEQYF. The CDR3 coding sequence is TGTGCCAGCAGTCGGGGACAGGGGGGCTACGAGCAGTACTTC.

V and J are TRBV9 and TRBJ1-4, with D possibly being TRBD1 (6 bases). Trimming removed 2 bases from V and 8 bases from J, with 13 bases in between. Per germline, CDR1 SGDLS and CDR2 YYNGEE. CDR3 length: 14 amino acids. CDR3 in amino acids: CASSVAQGGEKLFF. DNA for the CDR3: TGTGCCAGCAGCGTCGCACAGGGTGGGGAAAAACTGTTTTTT.

A few counts support this clone. The chain links TRBV7-9 to TRBJ2-7, with 9 bases that match TRBD2. Germline V gene sequence: CDR1 SEHNR, CDR2 FQNEAQ (reference sequence). This CDR3 contains 15 residues. The J segment lost 4 bases and the V segment lost 5 bases, leaving 9 bases of the junction unmatched. CDR3: CASSREAGGAYEQYF. The CDR3 bases are TGTGCCAGCAGCCGGGAAGCGGGAGGAGCTTACGAGCAGTACTTC.

The chain combines TRBV11-2 with TRBJ2-2; possible D gene TRBD1, 5 bases. Germline values: CDR1 SGHAT, CDR2 FQNNGV. The CDR3 spans 15 residues. V gave up 7 bases and J gave up 0 bases, with 12 bases separating them. As DNA, the CDR3 is TGTGCCAGCACCCGACAGCACTCGAACACCGGGGAGCTGTTTTTT. This encodes CASTRQHSNTGELFF.

This clone was picked up one time. The V call is TRBV5-1, the J call TRBJ1-1, with 8 bases matching TRBD1. CDR3 length equals 13 residues. Germline V gives CDR1 SGHRS, CDR2 YFSETQ. The V and J ends lost 5 bases and 6 bases, in that order; junction bases with no gene match: 6. DNA of the CDR3: TGCGCCAGCAGGAGGGCGACAGGGGCTGAAGCTTTCTTT. It codes for CASRRATGAEAFF.

The chain combines TRBV10-3 with TRBJ2-3, with D perhaps matching TRBD2 (6 bases). The CDR3 has 16 amino acids. Trimming removed 2 bases from V and 2 bases from J, with 14 bases in between. In germline, CDR1 is ENHRY, CDR2 SYGVKD. CDR3 protein: CAISENERANTDTQYF. Written as DNA, the CDR3 is TGTGCCATCAGTGAGAATGAGCGGGCTAACACAGATACGCAGTATTTT.

Only one count was recorded for this clone. The chain joins TRBV4-1 to TRBJ1-6; D gene ambiguous. This CDR3 contains 19 residues. Germline assignment: CDR1 MGHRA and CDR2 YSYEKL. Trimming pared 0 bases from V and 7 bases from J, leaving 22 bases between. CDR3 DNA sequence: TGCGCCAGCAGCCAAGAAATGAGGGTTTTCCGGGGTTCCAATTCACCCCTCCACTTT. Translated, it gives CASSQEMRVFRGSNSPLHF.

The chain carries TRBV14 and TRBJ1-1; 7 bases are a match to TRBD1. V shed 4 bases and J 3 bases; nucleotides not matched to a gene: 5. Germline CDR1 and CDR2: SGHDN and FVKESK. This CDR3 contains 14 residues. CDR3 coding DNA: TGTGCCAGCAGCCTATCCGGGACAGACACTGAAGCTTTCTTT. Encoded protein: CASSLSGTDTEAFF. Looking up the rest from reference TRBV14 and TRBJ1-1 gives the full variable domain: EAGVTQFPSHSVIEKGQTVTLRCDPISGHDNLYWYRRVMGKEIKFLLHFVKESKQDESGMPNNRFLAERTGGTYSTLKVQPAELEDSGVYFCASSLSGTDTEAFFGQGTRLTVV.